Listed here is a single T cell receptor (beta chain). These data are taken from a study of blood T cell repertoires in COVID-19. Study context: PBMCs, B-cell-depleted T cells, or T cells were the source of the cDNA or gDNA that made up the material.

Self-reported history from a screening survey and questionnaire set each donor's cohort. In Cohort 3, a recovered donor had either two negative PCRs, clearance, or symptom resolution. The CDR3 totals 15 residues. J lost 2 bases, V lost 1 base, and 4 bases had no gene match. Germline-derived CDR1 and CDR2 are LNHDA and SQIVND (reference sequence). In the authors' methods: Amplification with reference gene primers provided the estimates of nucleated cell counts. The repertoire was sequenced with immunoSEQ multiplex PCR; TCRdb's copy has only in-frame clones and lacks some. The DNA was the basis for D and trimming; V, J and clone size are from that table. The repertoire holds under 300,000 clones, around 89% seen once, with over 7.5% in the top ten.

The sequenced sample was PBMCs or T cells enriched from blood (not recorded which). The sequence derives from a man aged 35-49 years who had recovered from COVID-19. The chain carries TRBV19 and TRBJ2-7; 8 bases map to TRBD1. CDR3 residues: CASSIAGQDAYEQYF. DNA of the CDR3: TGTGCCAGTAGTATAGCGGGACAGGACGCCTACGAGCAGTACTTC.